This T cell receptor (beta chain) was profiled in a study of blood T cell repertoires in COVID-19. Looking at the study overall: Samples came from the United States, Italy and Spain, spanning acute and convalescent COVID-19. In each case, the material was cDNA or gDNA derived from T cells, B-cell-depleted T cells, or PBMCs.

This clone was picked up a small number of times. Methods used by the authors: Amplified reference gene primers provided the basis for estimating nucleated cell counts. TCRdb's copy holds only in-frame clones and misses some; the assay was immunoSEQ multiplex PCR. That table is the source of V, J and clone size, and D and trimming were worked out from the DNA. Among about 70,000 clones listed, over 65% were seen once. Germline lookup yields CDR1 LGHNA and CDR2 YNFKEQ. This CDR3 comprises 18 residues. V lost 1 base to trimming and J lost 5 bases; unmatched junction nucleotides: 10. Sequences were obtained from peripheral blood. The TCR sequence derives from a woman between 70 and 85 years old with acute or convalescent COVID-19. The genes are TRBV4-2 and TRBJ2-2, with 10 nucleotides matching TRBD2. In DNA form, the CDR3 reads TGTGCCAGCAGCCAAGGGAAGGCTAGCGGGAGTGGGACCGGGGAGCTGTTTTTT. Translated: CASSQGKASGSGTGELFF.